This T cell receptor beta chain was captured in a study of T cells in Graves' hyperthyroidism and ophthalmopathy. Study-level information: The authors collected peripheral blood at initial diagnosis, before any treatment.

Diagnosis relied on clinical symptoms, serum thyroxine and TRAb, thyroid ultrasound and orbital computed tomography. Source material for PBMCs was about 10 ml fresh peripheral blood. Trimming cost V 2 bases and J 7 bases, with 17 bases left between them. The length of the CDR3 is 14 residues. Germline V gives CDR1 DFQATT, CDR2 SNEGSKA (reference sequence). Researchers took RNA transcripts and amplified the TCR beta CDR3 regions from them. A set of HTBI primers served as the primers for a first-round RT-PCR of the TCR CDR3. Each CDR3 protein is one row after TCRdb ran MiXCR on the multiplex PCR reads. The data contain 750,000 to 950,000 distinct CDR3 sequences, about two fifths of them singletons. This clonotype was seen only a few times.

The sequenced material came from blood. This chain uses TRBV20-1 with TRBJ1-1; a possible D gene is TRBD1 (6 bases). This sequence was found in a man aged 18 to 29 with Graves' hyperthyroidism. CDR3: CSARTNRDLGEAFF. CDR3 in DNA: TGCAGTGCTAGAACGAACAGGGATTTGGGTGAAGCTTTCTTT.